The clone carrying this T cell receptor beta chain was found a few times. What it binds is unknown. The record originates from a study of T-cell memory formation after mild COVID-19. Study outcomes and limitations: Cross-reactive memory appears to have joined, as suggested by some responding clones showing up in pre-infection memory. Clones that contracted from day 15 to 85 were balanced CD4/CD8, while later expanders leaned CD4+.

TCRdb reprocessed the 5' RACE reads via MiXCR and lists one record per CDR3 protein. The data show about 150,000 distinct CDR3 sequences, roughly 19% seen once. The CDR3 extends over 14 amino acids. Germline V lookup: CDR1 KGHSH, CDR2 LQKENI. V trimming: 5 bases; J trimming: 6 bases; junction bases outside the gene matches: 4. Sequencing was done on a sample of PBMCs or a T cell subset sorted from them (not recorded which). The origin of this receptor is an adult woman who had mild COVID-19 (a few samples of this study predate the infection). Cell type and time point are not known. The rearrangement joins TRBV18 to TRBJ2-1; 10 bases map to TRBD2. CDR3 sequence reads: CASSGLAVSNEQFF. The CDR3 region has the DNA TGTGCCAGCTCAGGACTAGCGGTCTCCAATGAGCAGTTCTTC.